This section outlines one T cell receptor (beta chain) sequence together with its context. The antigen is not known. This CDR3 spans 15 amino acids. CDR1 SNHLY and CDR2 FYNNEI come from the germline V gene. The J segment lost 4 bases and the V segment lost 3 bases, leaving 7 bases of the junction unmatched. This entry belongs to a study of somatic mutations in cytotoxic T cells in rheumatoid arthritis. Whole-study findings and limits: CD8+ T-cell clonality showed no significant difference between rheumatoid arthritis patients and age-matched healthy controls.

Profiling relied on immunoSEQ multiplex PCR, and the TCRdb table lists in-frame clones only, not all of them. The sample includes approximately 20,000 clones, over 60% seen only once; the top ten take 28%. This TCR was sampled from an adult with rheumatoid arthritis. V gene TRBV2 combines with J gene TRBJ2-7, with 9 bases lining up with TRBD2. Sequenced material: CD8+ T cells sorted from blood. The CDR3 reads CASSETAGGPYEQYF. CDR3 bases: TGTGCCAGCAGTGAGACAGCGGGAGGCCCATACGAGCAGTACTTC.